The next 10 T cell receptor beta chains were all read from a single sample in a study of CD8+CD57+ T cells in acquired aplastic anemia. Profiling of TCR beta VDJ combinations and CDR3 sequences used genomic DNA as template. TCRdb passed the reads through MiXCR, listing each CDR3 protein once. The sample contains 310,000 or so distinct CDR3 sequences, 45% to 65% of which appear only once. Patients who underwent sequencing had shown CD8+CD57+ cell expansion by flow cytometry. What was sequenced was sorted CD4+, CD8+, or CD8+CD57+ T cells (not recorded which) from PBMCs. The source is a human donor with aplastic anemia.

In the case of this clonotype: With a much larger clone just one base away, this may be a read error. Lacking the conserved final phenylalanine or tryptophan, this CDR3 likely reflects a read error. V and J are TRBV27 and TRBJ2-5, with 9 bases aligning to TRBD2. The CDR3 has 15 amino acids. CDR1 MNHEY and CDR2 SMNVEV come from the germline V gene (reference sequence). Trimming at V came to 6 bases and at J to 7 bases, leaving 12 bases not matched to a gene. The CDR3 nucleotides read TGTGCCAGCAGCGTCTCTAGCGGGGCTGTGGGGACCCAGTACCTC. Its translation: CASSVSSGAVGTQYL.

The V gene is TRBV5-8, the J gene TRBJ2-7; 10 bases are shared with TRBD2. Germline trimming cut 0 bases from V and 0 bases from J; bases unmatched to any gene: 3. The germline gives CDR1 SGHTS, CDR2 YDEGEE. This CDR3 region has 16 residues. CDR3 nucleotide sequence: TGTGCCAGCAGCTTGGTACTAGCGGGAAGCTCCTACGAGCAGTACTTC. Protein: CASSLVLAGSSYEQYF.

The chain employs TRBV19 and TRBJ1-2; D uncertain. Germline-derived CDR1 and CDR2 are LNHDA and SQIVND (reference sequence). There are 13 residues in the CDR3. Trimming stripped 6 bases from V and 1 base from J, with 9 bases between. The CDR3 protein is CASRRRFNYGYTF. CDR3 sequence (DNA): TGTGCCAGTAGACGGAGATTTAACTATGGCTACACCTTC.

This clonotype was detected many times. This chain joins TRBV3-1 and TRBJ2-7; 7 nucleotides agree with TRBD2. The CDR3 has 14 amino acids. V lost 1 base to trimming and J lost 3 bases; unmatched junction nucleotides: 3. From germline, CDR1 is LGHDT and CDR2 YNNKEL (reference sequence). CDR3 region: CASSQAGGLYEQYF. The CDR3 region has the DNA TGTGCCAGCAGCCAAGCGGGGGGACTCTACGAGCAGTACTTC.

This sequence joins TRBV20-1 and TRBJ2-7, with 7 positions matching TRBD2. With 1 base clipped from V and 4 bases from J, the junction kept 10 bases outside the gene matches. The germline gives CDR1 DFQATT, CDR2 SNEGSKA (reference sequence). The CDR3 has 15 residues. The CDR3, as DNA: TGCAGTGCTAGAGCCAGCGGACTAGGTTCGTACGAGCAGTACTTC. Translation gives CSARASGLGSYEQYF.

Notes on this clonotype: Since a much larger clone is just one base distant, this may be a read error. This chain uses TRBV3-1 with TRBJ2-5; TRBD2 agrees at 9 bases. Germline lookup yields CDR1 LGHDT and CDR2 YNNKEL (reference sequence). The CDR3 contains 16 residues. Trimming removed 5 bases from V and 5 bases from J; junction bases left unmatched: 12. Here the CDR3 reads CASSDPGTSRHETQYF. In DNA, the CDR3 is TGTGCCAGCAGCGACCCCGGGACTAGCAGACATGAGACCCAGTACTTC.

This chain's CDR3 is CAISQVVGGSRSGNTIYF. The DNA for the CDR3 is TGTGCCATCAGTCAAGTCGTAGGCGGTTCCCGCTCTGGAAACACCATATATTTT. This chain uses TRBV10-3 with TRBJ1-3; the D is unclear. Germline CDR1 ENHRY, CDR2 SYGVKD. CDR3 length: 18 residues. Trimming left V 5 bases short and J 0 bases short, with 20 bases between.

This clonotype was counted between two and nine times. V usage is TRBV5-1 and J usage is TRBJ1-1; 9 bases align to TRBD1. The V and J ends lost 7 bases and 4 bases, in that order; junction bases with no gene match: 5. This CDR3 is built from 13 residues. Germline V gene lookup returns CDR1 SGHRS and CDR2 YFSETQ. The CDR3: CASGRDRVTEAFF. The CDR3 DNA reads TGCGCCAGCGGCAGGGACAGGGTCACTGAAGCTTTCTTT.

This clonotype occurred a few times. The chain employs TRBV2 and TRBJ2-7, with 8 bases that match TRBD1. V was clipped by 2 bases and J by 3 bases; unmatched bases: 6. The CDR3 loop spans 15 amino acids. CDR1 is SNHLY and CDR2 is FYNNEI in the germline V gene. CDR3 in amino acids: CASSESRTGFYEQYF. Here the CDR3 DNA reads TGTGCCAGCAGTGAATCTCGGACAGGGTTCTACGAGCAGTACTTC.

Ten or more counts support this clonotype. The CDR3 spells CASRAGTSGSGEQFF. The CDR3 region has the DNA TGTGCCAGCAGAGCCGGGACTAGTGGTTCGGGTGAGCAGTTCTTC. The chain combines TRBV2 with TRBJ2-1; TRBD2 matches at 8 bases. V trimming: 6 bases; J trimming: 9 bases; junction bases outside the gene matches: 13. Germline loops: CDR1 SNHLY, CDR2 FYNNEI. The CDR3 loop spans 15 amino acids.